These 24 T cell receptor beta chains came from one sample sequenced in a study of T cells in localized non-small cell lung cancer. The protocol was immunoSEQ multiplex PCR, while the TCRdb copy is restricted to in-frame clones and leaves out a portion. The table has roughly 4,200 clones, roughly 23% seen once; the top ten hold roughly 8.7%. This specimen consisted of lung tumor tissue, obtained before any cancer treatment. The receptor set was obtained from an older male donor with stage I lung adenocarcinoma.

This clone occurred a few times. Relative to the germline gene, one junction end is altered; a read error may explain this. V usage is TRBV6-8 and J usage is TRBJ2-5; the match to TRBD1 covers 12 bases. Germline CDR1 is MNHGY and CDR2 is SAAAGT. This CDR3 has 16 residues. CDR3 DNA: TGTGCCATCAGTGGGGGGACAGGGGGCGCCAGGGAGACCCAGTACTTC. It yields the protein CAISGGTGGARETQYF.

In DNA, the CDR3 is TGTGCCAGTAGCCGGGACGGGGCTAGCACAGATACGCAGTATTTT. Encoded protein: CASSRDGASTDTQYF. J is TRBJ2-3 and V is TRBV19; either TRBD1 or TRBD2 may supply D (5 bases each). The V and J ends lost 6 bases and 0 bases respectively, with 13 bases between them. The CDR3 sequence is 15 residues long. Germline CDR1 LNHDA, CDR2 SQIVND (reference sequence).

In its sample, this clone is large (0.1 to 1%). The chain has TRBV19 and TRBJ1-2, with a tentative D call TRBD1 (5 bases). V lost 5 bases and J lost 1, with 20 bases in between. Germline-derived CDR1 and CDR2 are LNHDA and SQIVND (reference sequence). The CDR3 covers 17 residues. The CDR3 DNA follows: TGTGCCAGTAGTCTGGGACCCCCCAACAGCTTTAACTATGGCTACACCTTC. It translates to CASSLGPPNSFNYGYTF.

V usage is TRBV5-1 and J usage is TRBJ2-7, with 8 bases fitting TRBD1. Germline V gene lookup returns CDR1 SGHRS and CDR2 YFSETQ. This CDR3 is 15 amino acids long. V lost 3 bases to trimming and J lost 1 base; unmatched junction nucleotides: 6. The CDR3 sequence: CASSSGQGGSYEQYF. The CDR3 DNA reads as TGCGCCAGCAGCTCCGGACAGGGTGGGTCCTACGAGCAGTACTTC. Full variable domain (rest looked up from reference TRBV5-1 and TRBJ2-7): KAGVTQTPRYLIKTRGQQVTLSCSPISGHRSVSWYQQTPGQGLQFLFEYFSETQRNKGNFPGRFSGRQFSNSRSEMNVSTLELGDSALYLCASSSGQGGSYEQYFGPGTRLTVT.

This clone was detected only a few times. V usage is TRBV18 and J usage is TRBJ2-5, with D hard to call. The CDR3 is made up of 13 amino acids. CDR1 KGHSH and CDR2 LQKENI come from the germline V gene. Trimming left V 6 bases short and J 5 bases short, with 13 bases between. CDR3 amino acids: CASSPAPAETQYF. DNA of the CDR3: TGTGCCAGCTCCCCAGCCCCGGCGGAGACCCAGTACTTC.

V and J are TRBV11-3 and TRBJ1-1, with D perhaps matching TRBD1 (6 bases). Germline V lookup: CDR1 SGHNT, CDR2 YENEEA. The CDR3 has 14 amino acids. The germline V and J ends were trimmed by 3 bases and 4 bases, with 12 bases remaining between them. The CDR3 is CASSFNRVSTEAFF. CDR3 DNA: TGTGCCAGCAGCTTCAACAGGGTTTCCACTGAAGCTTTCTTT.

The chain recombines TRBV19 with TRBJ1-5; possible D gene TRBD1, 5 bases. The CDR3 contains 15 residues. Trimming shortened V by 10 bases and J by 6 bases, and 22 bases separated the two germline ends. Germline-derived CDR1 and CDR2 are LNHDA and SQIVND (reference sequence). The CDR3 is CATKIRPGVSQPQHF. As DNA, the CDR3 is TGTGCCACCAAAATTCGGCCGGGGGTGAGTCAGCCCCAGCATTTT.

This clone is labeled medium-sized. The chain employs TRBV11-3 and TRBJ2-5; D gene unclear. Germline values: CDR1 SGHNT, CDR2 YENEEA. With 1 base removed from V and 4 bases from J, the gap between germline ends came to 16 bases. The CDR3 runs 16 residues. In nucleotides, the CDR3 is TGTGCCAGCAGCTTAGTGATGGGGTATCCAACAGAGACCCAGTACTTC. This sequence encodes CASSLVMGYPTETQYF.

Only a few counts were recorded for this clone. V usage is TRBV11-3 and J usage is TRBJ2-5, with a weak D call TRBD2 (5 bases). The V end was cut by 5 bases, the J end by 4 bases, with 17 bases between. CDR3 length: 15 residues. From germline, CDR1 is SGHNT and CDR2 YENEEA. In DNA form, the CDR3 reads TGTGCCAGCAGCCCAACCCCCGGGGAACGAGAGACCCAGTACTTC. Translation gives CASSPTPGERETQYF.

The V call is TRBV11-3, the J call TRBJ2-2; 9 nucleotides agree with TRBD2. CDR3 size: 16 residues. CDR1 and CDR2 from the germline V gene are SGHNT and YENEEA. Unmatched junction bases numbered 12, after V lost 8 bases and J lost 5 bases. The CDR3 DNA is TGTGCCAGCTATATGGGAGGGGGACTAGCTACCGGGGAGCTGTTTTTT. Its translation is CASYMGGGLATGELFF.

In this sample, this clone is medium-sized (0.01 to 0.1%). The chain carries TRBV6-8 and TRBJ1-5; D remains unclear. The CDR3 consists of 13 residues. V was cut by 0 bases and J by 7 bases, with 7 bases left in between. Germline V gives CDR1 MNHGY, CDR2 SAAAGT. The CDR3 DNA follows: TGTGCCAGCAGTTACTCGACGGTGCAGCCCCAGCATTTT. This translates into CASSYSTVQPQHF.

The CDR3 here is CAWGSFGNSPLHF. CDR3 bases: TGTGCCTGGGGGAGTTTCGGTAATTCACCCCTCCACTTT. The chain is built from TRBV30 and TRBJ1-6, with unresolved D. CDR1 and CDR2 (germline): GTSNPN, SVGIG (reference sequence). The V gene lost 5 bases and the J gene lost 6 bases, with 11 bases spanning the gap. CDR3 size: 13 residues.

The rearrangement uses TRBV9 and TRBJ2-2, with D possibly TRBD2 on 5 matching bases. V lost 4 bases and J lost 2, with 15 bases in between. Germline CDR1 and CDR2: SGDLS and YYNGEE. CDR3 size: 16 residues. CDR3 sequence reads: CASSIDPGLNTGELFF. The CDR3, as DNA: TGTGCCAGCAGCATCGACCCCGGACTTAACACCGGGGAGCTGTTTTTT.

This clone was picked up a small number of times. The chain links TRBV14 to TRBJ2-4, with a possible D match to TRBD1 (6 bases). CDR1 and CDR2 from the germline V gene are SGHDN and FVKESK. There are 13 residues in the CDR3. Between the trimmed V and J ends, which lost 6 bases and 3 bases, there was a span of 9 bases. Here the CDR3 reads CASSDRIKNIQYF. CDR3 sequence (DNA): TGTGCCAGCAGTGACAGGATCAAAAACATTCAGTACTTC.

V usage is TRBV11-3 and J usage is TRBJ2-6, with D uncertain. Germline loops: CDR1 SGHNT, CDR2 YENEEA. The CDR3 has 19 amino acids. Trimming stripped 5 bases from V and 0 bases from J, with 20 bases between. The CDR3 DNA sequence: TGTGCCAGCAGCCTGCAGCCATCCACTCTTTTCTCTGGGGCCAACGTCCTGACTTTC. This sequence encodes CASSLQPSTLFSGANVLTF.

The J gene is TRBJ2-3, the V gene TRBV19, with 7 bases that match TRBD1. This CDR3 region has 15 residues. From germline, CDR1 is LNHDA and CDR2 SQIVND (reference sequence). Trimming cost V 4 bases and J 0 bases; bases outside gene matches: 4. CDR3: CASSTDRASTDTQYF. In nucleotides, the CDR3 is TGTGCCAGTAGTACAGACAGGGCTAGCACAGATACGCAGTATTTT.

The V gene is TRBV6-8, the J gene TRBJ1-2, with a possible D match to TRBD1 (5 bases). This CDR3 has 13 amino acids. V gave up 5 bases and J gave up 3 bases, with 10 bases separating them. Germline V gives CDR1 MNHGY, CDR2 SAAAGT. Written as DNA, the CDR3 is TGTGCCAGCAGTAATACAGGTTACTATGGCTACACCTTC. It codes for CASSNTGYYGYTF.

This clone was counted between two and nine times. The V and J genes are TRBV30 and TRBJ2-5; D is perhaps TRBD1 (6 bases). Germline CDR1 is GTSNPN and CDR2 is SVGIG (reference sequence). Deletions cut 4 bases from V and 5 bases from J, with 14 bases between. This CDR3 contains 13 residues. The CDR3 reads CAWNRQGKETQYF. The CDR3 region has the DNA TGTGCCTGGAATCGGCAGGGGAAGGAGACCCAGTACTTC.

The rearrangement links TRBV11-3 to TRBJ1-3; D not resolved. Trimming cost V 5 bases and J 0 bases, with 14 bases left between them. The length of the CDR3 is 16 residues. Germline V gene data show CDR1 as SGHNT and CDR2 as YENEEA. The CDR3, as DNA: TGTGCCAGCAGCCCGGGCCAAACCTACTCTGGAAACACCATATATTTT. It specifies CASSPGQTYSGNTIYF. Filled out from reference TRBV11-3 and TRBJ1-3, the complete variable domain reads EAGVVQSPRYKIIEKKQPVAFWCNPISGHNTLYWYLQNLGQGPELLIRYENEEAVDDSQLPKDRFSAERLKGVDSTLKIQPAELGDSAVYLCASSPGQTYSGNTIYFGEGSWLTVV.

This chain uses TRBV18 with TRBJ1-2; tentative D call: TRBD1 (5 bases). Germline lookup yields CDR1 KGHSH and CDR2 LQKENI. The CDR3 consists of 16 residues. Trimming stripped 3 bases from V and 6 bases from J, with 20 bases between. The CDR3 DNA is TGTGCCAGCTCACCCGACGAATGGGGCAGGGTGGATGGCTACACCTTC. Protein product: CASSPDEWGRVDGYTF.

The chain links TRBV6-8 to TRBJ2-1; unclear D gene. V was pared by 5 bases and J by 6 bases, with 17 bases between. CDR3 length equals 15 residues. The germline CDR1 and CDR2 sequences are MNHGY and SAAAGT. Here the CDR3 reads CASSDEFGNPNEQFF. The CDR3 bases are TGTGCCAGCAGTGACGAATTTGGAAATCCCAATGAGCAGTTCTTC.

The rearrangement joins TRBV30 to TRBJ2-5; maybe TRBD2 (7 bases). V was cut by 8 bases and J by 6 bases, with 22 bases left in between. The CDR3 totals 14 residues. Germline values: CDR1 GTSNPN, CDR2 SVGIG (reference sequence). The CDR3 here is CATQGRGTQKTQYF. In DNA, the CDR3 is TGTGCCACCCAGGGGCGGGGGACCCAGAAGACCCAGTACTTC. Full variable domain (outside the CDR3, taken from reference TRBV30 and TRBJ2-5): SQTIHQWPATLVQPVGSPLSLECTVEGTSNPNLYWYRQAAGRGLQLLFYSVGIGQISSEVPQNLSASRPQDRQFILSSKKLLLSDSGFYLCATQGRGTQKTQYFGPGTRLLVL.

The rearrangement joins TRBV5-1 to TRBJ2-6; D not resolved. This CDR3 spans 14 amino acids. V lost 3 bases, J lost 1 base, and 5 bases lay in between. Germline assignment: CDR1 SGHRS and CDR2 YFSETQ. The CDR3 loop reads CASSWLSGANVLTF. The CDR3 nucleotides read TGCGCCAGCAGCTGGCTGTCTGGGGCCAACGTCCTGACTTTC.

V gene TRBV11-3 combines with J gene TRBJ2-1; 9 nucleotides agree with TRBD2. The germline V gene encodes CDR1 SGHNT and CDR2 YENEEA. V trimming: 2 bases; J trimming: 6 bases; junction bases outside the gene matches: 8. This CDR3 comprises 16 residues. The CDR3, as DNA: TGTGCCAGCAGCTTATCGGCGACTAGCGGTTTCAATGAGCAGTTCTTC. It encodes CASSLSATSGFNEQFF.